This is a list of T cell receptor beta chains from one sample in a study of T cells in Graves' hyperthyroidism and ophthalmopathy. MiXCR was run by TCRdb on the multiplex PCR reads, yielding one entry per CDR3 protein. The sample lists some 400,000 distinct CDR3 sequences; approximately 14% were seen once. Sequenced: blood. These receptors originate from an older woman with Graves' hyperthyroidism. The CDR3 runs from the conserved cysteine through the conserved F or W. D genes are given only for firm matches. Size is stated for part of the rows, as once, few or many counts, or as a class when the clone is expanded.

d_gene	v_gene	j_gene	abundance	CDR3nt	CDR3aa
NA	TRBV29-1	TRBJ1-3	few	TGCAGCGTTTCAGGGTCTGGAAACACCATATATTTT	CSVSGSGNTIYF
NA	TRBV3-1	TRBJ2-7	NA	TGTGCCAGCAGCCAACAATCAATGGCGGGTTACGAGCAGTACTTC	CASSQQSMAGYEQYF
NA	TRBV10-3	TRBJ1-1	NA	TGTGCCATCAGTGAGTCTGGGGTCGGGGCTTTCTTT	CAISESGVGAFF
NA	TRBV11-2	TRBJ2-1	many	TGTGCCAGCAGCTTCAGGGGAACTTACAATGAGCAGTTCTTC	CASSFRGTYNEQFF
NA	TRBV20-1	TRBJ1-6	many	TGCAGTGCTAGAGACCCAAGACGCGATTCACCCCTCCACTTT	CSARDPRRDSPLHF
NA	TRBV24-1	TRBJ2-7	many	TGTGCCACCAGTGATCCCCAGGGGAAGCAGTACTTC	CATSDPQGKQYF
NA	TRBV20-1	TRBJ2-5	many	TGCAGTGCTAGCCCCCCTAACGGACCCGGCCAAGAGACCCAGTACTTC	CSASPPNGPGQETQYF
TRBD1	TRBV19	TRBJ1-6	NA	TGTGCCAGTACTACGGGACAGGGATGGAATTCACCCCTCCACTTT	CASTTGQGWNSPLHF
NA	TRBV7-2	TRBJ1-6	few	TGTGCCAGCAGCTTAGATGGGGGCGGTTCACCCCTCCACTTT	CASSLDGGGSPLHF
TRBD1	TRBV10-3	TRBJ1-2	NA	TGTGCCATCAGTGGACAGGGAGATGATTATGGCTACACCTTC	CAISGQGDDYGYTF
NA	TRBV29-1	TRBJ1-2	few	TGCACCCCACGAGGGGCCTATGGCTACACCTTC	CTPRGAYGYTF
TRBD1	TRBV7-9	TRBJ2-3	NA	TGTGCCAGCAGCTCCCGGACAGGCAATACAGATACGCAGTATTTT	CASSSRTGNTDTQYF
TRBD2	TRBV5-1	TRBJ2-2	many	TGCGCCAGCAAGGTGGGAGGGCCAAGCACCGGGGAGCTGTTTTTT	CASKVGGPSTGELFF
NA	TRBV12-3/TRBV12-4	TRBJ2-1	NA	TGTGCCAGCAGTCACCCCCACCTGACGGGACAATGGAAGCAGTTCTTC	CASSHPHLTGQWKQFF
TRBD1	TRBV4-1	TRBJ2-7	many	TGCGCCAGCAGCCAAGTTCCTTGGTCACAGGGGGCCTACGAGCAGTACTTC	CASSQVPWSQGAYEQYF
NA	TRBV19	TRBJ1-1	NA	TGTGCCAGTAGCCCCCCGGGACGGACGGGCACTGAAGCTTTCTTT	CASSPPGRTGTEAFF
TRBD1	TRBV13	TRBJ1-2	few	TGTGCCAGCAGCTCGTACAGGGGGACCTATGGCTACACCTTC	CASSSYRGTYGYTF
TRBD1	TRBV28	TRBJ1-2	few	TGTGCCAGCAGGTCGCGGACAGGGCTGGATGGCTACACCTTC	CASRSRTGLDGYTF
TRBD2	TRBV19	TRBJ2-1	NA	TGTGCCAGTAGTATTTTCGCGGGAGGGTACTACAATGAGCAGTTCTTC	CASSIFAGGYYNEQFF
NA	TRBV13	TRBJ2-7	many	TGTGCCAGCAGCTTTTACAGGGACGAGCAGTACTTC	CASSFYRDEQYF
NA	TRBV20-1	TRBJ1-1	many	TGCAGTGCTAACAAGGGGGGGGCCCTAAGGAACACTGAAGCTTTCTTT	CSANKGGALRNTEAFF
NA	TRBV20-1	TRBJ2-7	NA	TGCAGTGCTAACACCAGACAGGACTACGAGCAGTACTTC	CSANTRQDYEQYF
TRBD2	TRBV19	TRBJ2-3	few	TGTGCCAGTCAAGGACTAGCGGTGACAGATACGCAGTATTTT	CASQGLAVTDTQYF